This TCR beta chain was sequenced during a study of blood T cells in healthy people across ages. The study's findings and limits: Higher diversity and more naive CD4+ cells were features of long-lived donors, compared to aged donors.

Of note for this clonotype: Its antigen is currently unknown.

A J-beta primer mix and a sample-barcoded 5' primer were used in a second PCR of roughly 6 to 11 cycles. The template-switch adaptor was a 5' adaptor with 12 random nucleotides. It tagged each cDNA molecule. Each CDR3 protein is one row after TCRdb ran MiXCR on the 5' RACE reads. The table shows hundreds of thousands of distinct CDR3 sequences, with about 27% occurring only once. This sample was shared with a second study, whose subject was T cells of mothers and their children. From that report: Nine systemically healthy Caucasian donors: three mothers, six children. Every mother produced more than 8 million TCR beta CDR3 reads, whereas every child provided several million.

The sequencing input was blood. The receptor was isolated from a boy aged 2 to 10 in good health.

The CDR3 loop is CASSPRAAGEQYF. In DNA form, the CDR3 reads TGTGCCAGCAGTCCCCGGGCGGCCGGCGAGCAGTACTTC. This chain uses TRBV6-2 or TRBV6-3 with TRBJ2-1; no clear D. The J call is doubtful: the DNA matches TRBJ2-7 better. From germline, CDR1 is MNHEY and CDR2 SVGEGT. CDR3 length: 13 residues.